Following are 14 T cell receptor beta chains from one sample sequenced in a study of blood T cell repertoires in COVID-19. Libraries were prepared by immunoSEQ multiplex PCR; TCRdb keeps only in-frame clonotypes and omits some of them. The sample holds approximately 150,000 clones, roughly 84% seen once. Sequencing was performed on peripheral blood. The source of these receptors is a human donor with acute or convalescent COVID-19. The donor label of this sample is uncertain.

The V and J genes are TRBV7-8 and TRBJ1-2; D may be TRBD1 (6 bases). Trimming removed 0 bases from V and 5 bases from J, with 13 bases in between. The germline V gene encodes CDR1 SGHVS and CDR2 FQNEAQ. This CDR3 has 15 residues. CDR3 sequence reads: CASSLARGGGYGYTF. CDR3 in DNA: TGTGCCAGCAGCTTAGCGAGGGGGGGAGGGTATGGCTACACCTTC.

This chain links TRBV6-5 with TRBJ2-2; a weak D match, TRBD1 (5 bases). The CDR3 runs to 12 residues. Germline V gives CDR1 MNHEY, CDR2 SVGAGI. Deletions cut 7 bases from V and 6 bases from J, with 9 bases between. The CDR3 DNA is TGTGCCAGCACCCAGGGATCCGGGGAGCTGTTTTTT. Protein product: CASTQGSGELFF.

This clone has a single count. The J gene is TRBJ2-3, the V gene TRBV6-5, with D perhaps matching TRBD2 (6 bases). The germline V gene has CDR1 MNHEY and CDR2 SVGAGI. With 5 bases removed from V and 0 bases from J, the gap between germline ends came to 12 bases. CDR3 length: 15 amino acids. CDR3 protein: CASSQLAFSTDTQYF. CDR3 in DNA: TGTGCCAGCAGTCAACTAGCCTTTAGCACAGATACGCAGTATTTT.

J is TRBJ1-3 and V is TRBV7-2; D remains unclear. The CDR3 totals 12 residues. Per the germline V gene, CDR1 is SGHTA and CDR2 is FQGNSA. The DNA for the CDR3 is TGTGCGACGGGTACCCGAGGAAACACCATATATTTT. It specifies CATGTRGNTIYF.

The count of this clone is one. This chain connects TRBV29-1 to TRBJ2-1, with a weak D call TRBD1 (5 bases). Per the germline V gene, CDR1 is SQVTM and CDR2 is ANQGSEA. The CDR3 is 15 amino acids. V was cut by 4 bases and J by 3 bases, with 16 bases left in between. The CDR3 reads CSVAQRQYLYNEQFF. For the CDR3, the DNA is TGCAGCGTTGCCCAGCGACAGTATCTCTACAATGAGCAGTTCTTC.

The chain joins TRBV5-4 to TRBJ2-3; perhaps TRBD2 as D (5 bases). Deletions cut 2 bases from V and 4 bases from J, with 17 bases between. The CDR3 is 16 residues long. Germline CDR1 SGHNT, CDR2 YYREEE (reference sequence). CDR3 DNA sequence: TGTGCCAGCAGCTTCACCCTGGCATTTAGCGCAGATACGCAGTATTTT. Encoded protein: CASSFTLAFSADTQYF.

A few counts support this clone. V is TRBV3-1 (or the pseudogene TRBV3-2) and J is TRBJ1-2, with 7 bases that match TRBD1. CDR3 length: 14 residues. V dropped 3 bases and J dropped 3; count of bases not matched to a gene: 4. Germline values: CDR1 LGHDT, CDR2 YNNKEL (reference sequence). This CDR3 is CASSHRDSHYGYTF. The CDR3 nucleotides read TGTGCCAGCAGCCATCGGGACAGTCACTATGGCTACACCTTC.

In DNA, the CDR3 is TGCAGTGTCGGAGATACGCAGTATTTT. It translates to CSVGDTQYF. This chain links TRBV20-1 with TRBJ2-3; D gene uncertain. Germline values: CDR1 DFQATT, CDR2 SNEGSKA (reference sequence). The V gene lost 7 bases and the J gene lost 5 bases, with 4 bases spanning the gap. This CDR3 region has 9 residues.

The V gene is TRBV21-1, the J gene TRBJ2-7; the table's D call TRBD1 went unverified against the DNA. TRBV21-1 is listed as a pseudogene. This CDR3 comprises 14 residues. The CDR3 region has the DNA TGTGCCAGCAGCAAAGAACCGACAGGCTACGAGCAGTACGTC. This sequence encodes CASSKEPTGYEQYV.

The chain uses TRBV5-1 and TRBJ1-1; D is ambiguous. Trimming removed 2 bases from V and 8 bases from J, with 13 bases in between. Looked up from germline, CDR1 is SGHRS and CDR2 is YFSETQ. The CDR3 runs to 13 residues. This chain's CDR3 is CASSLSGSSEAFF. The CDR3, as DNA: TGCGCCAGCAGCTTATCTGGGAGCTCGGAAGCTTTCTTT.

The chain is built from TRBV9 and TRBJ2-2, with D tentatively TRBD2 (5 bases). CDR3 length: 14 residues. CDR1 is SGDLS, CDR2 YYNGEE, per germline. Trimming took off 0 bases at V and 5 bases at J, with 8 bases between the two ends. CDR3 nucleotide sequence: TGTGCCAGCAGCGTAGACGGGAAAACCGGGGAGCTGTTTTTT. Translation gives CASSVDGKTGELFF.

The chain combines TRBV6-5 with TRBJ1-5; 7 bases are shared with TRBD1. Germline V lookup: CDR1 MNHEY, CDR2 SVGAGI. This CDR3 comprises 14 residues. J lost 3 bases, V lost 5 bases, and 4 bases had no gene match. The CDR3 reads CASSTGQTNQPQHF. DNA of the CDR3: TGTGCCAGCAGTACGGGACAGACCAATCAGCCCCAGCATTTT.

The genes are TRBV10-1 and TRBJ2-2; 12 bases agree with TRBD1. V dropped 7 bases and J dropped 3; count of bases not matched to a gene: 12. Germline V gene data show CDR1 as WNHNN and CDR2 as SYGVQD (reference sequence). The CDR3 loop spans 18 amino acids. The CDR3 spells CASNPWDRGPKDTGELFF. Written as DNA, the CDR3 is TGCGCCAGCAACCCCTGGGACAGGGGGCCTAAAGACACCGGGGAGCTGTTTTTT.

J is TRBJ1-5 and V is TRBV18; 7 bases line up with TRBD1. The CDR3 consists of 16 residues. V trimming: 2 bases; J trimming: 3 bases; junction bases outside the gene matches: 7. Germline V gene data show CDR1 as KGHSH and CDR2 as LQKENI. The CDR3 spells CASSPYAQGLNQPQHF. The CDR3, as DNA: TGTGCCAGCTCACCATACGCACAGGGGCTCAATCAGCCCCAGCATTTT.